This TCR beta chain was identified in a study of Ad26.COV2.S vaccination and SARS-CoV-2 variants. Trimming took 2 bases from V and 3 from J, leaving 10 bases between them. Germline CDR1 reads MDHEN; CDR2 reads SYDVKM. This CDR3 has 14 amino acids. Whole-study results and caveats: Similar non-spike TCR breadth was seen in vaccine and placebo recipients.

Points on this clone: Its specificity is not known.

Clones were read by immunoSEQ multiplex PCR, and TCRdb kept only the in-frame ones, dropping some. The sample holds some 300,000 clones, 70% to 90% seen once. Stated treatment: roughly 20 received Ad26.COV2.S at low or high dose, single or two shots; roughly five received placebo; per-sample allocation not given. Sampling took place 63 days after the first vaccine or placebo injection. The sequencing here drew on peripheral blood, taken in a trial of Ad26.COV2.S vaccine versus placebo. The J gene is TRBJ1-2, the V gene TRBV28; maybe TRBD1 (5 bases). This receptor was taken from a person aged 18-65 years who received the Ad26.COV2.S COVID-19 vaccine or a placebo. The CDR3 DNA reads as TGTGCCAGCAGTTTAGGTGCAGGGCACTATGGCTACACCTTC. It is translated as CASSLGAGHYGYTF.